This T cell receptor (beta chain) derives from a study of beta chain features in type 1 diabetes. Study-level findings and limits: Any HLA type influence on TCRB rearrangement was left unresolved here. Type 1 diabetes patients showed a moderate but significant shortening of TCRB CDR3s in all four CD4+ subsets.

This clone came up a few times. What it binds is unknown. Germline V gene sequence: CDR1 SGHAT, CDR2 FQNNGV. There are 13 residues in the CDR3. Trimming removed 3 bases at V and 4 bases at J, with 9 bases between. Sequencing targeted expressed TCRB transcripts, as all isolated RNA had been reverse transcribed. Using immunoSEQ multiplex PCR, the repertoire was profiled, and TCRdb retains in-frame clones only, with some absent. The sample consists of 120,000 to 150,000 clones, more than 10% of them appearing once. Cell sorting via CD45RO/CCR7/CD25/CD127/CD95/CD27 was performed to obtain CD4+ naive, central memory, regulatory and stem cell-like memory cells.

The chain uses TRBV11-2 and TRBJ1-1, with D maybe TRBD1 (5 bases). The source is a young man with type 1 diabetes. Specimen: central memory CD4+ T cells from blood. The chain's CDR3 is CASSFTGRTEAFF. CDR3 nucleotides: TGTGCCAGCAGCTTTACAGGTCGCACTGAAGCTTTCTTT.